This T cell receptor beta chain was captured by sequencing in a study of blood T cell repertoires in COVID-19. Overall study context: Donors in the United States, Italy and Spain gave samples during acute or convalescent COVID-19.

Profiling relied on immunoSEQ multiplex PCR, and the TCRdb table lists in-frame clones only, not all of them. Of roughly 260,000 clones detected, 75% to 95% appear once; the ten largest clones hold around 2.6%. V lost 4 bases to trimming and J lost 6 bases; unmatched junction nucleotides: 6. This CDR3 comprises 14 residues. Germline V gene data show CDR1 as SGHDT and CDR2 as YYEEEE. The sample taken for sequencing was peripheral blood. This chain links TRBV5-6 with TRBJ1-3; the match to TRBD1 covers 8 bases. This sequence was found in a person between 18 and 30 years old with COVID-19, enrolled during active disease. In DNA, the CDR3 is TGTGCCAGCAGCACGACAGGGGCGGAAAACACCATATATTTT. This translates into CASSTTGAENTIYF.